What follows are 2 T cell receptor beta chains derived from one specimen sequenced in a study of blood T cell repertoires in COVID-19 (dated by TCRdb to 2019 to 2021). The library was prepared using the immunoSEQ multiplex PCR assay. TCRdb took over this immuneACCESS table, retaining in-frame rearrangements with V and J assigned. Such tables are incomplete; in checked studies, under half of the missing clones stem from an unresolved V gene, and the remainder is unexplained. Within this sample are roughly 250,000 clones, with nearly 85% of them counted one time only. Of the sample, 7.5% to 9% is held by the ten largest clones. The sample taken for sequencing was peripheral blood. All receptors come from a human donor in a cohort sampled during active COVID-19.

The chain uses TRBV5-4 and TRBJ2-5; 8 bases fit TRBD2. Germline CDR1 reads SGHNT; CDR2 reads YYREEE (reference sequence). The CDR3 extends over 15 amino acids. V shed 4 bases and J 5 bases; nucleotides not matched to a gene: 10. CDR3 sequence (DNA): TGTGCCAGCAGCCCCGGGACTAGGGTTTGGGAGACCCAGTACTTC. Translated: CASSPGTRVWETQYF.

This chain's CDR3 is CASSSVPPGGQNTEAFF. The DNA of the CDR3 is TGCGCCAGCAGCTCCGTTCCTCCAGGGGGCCAGAACACTGAAGCTTTCTTT. V usage is TRBV5-1 and J usage is TRBJ1-1, with 8 bases aligning to TRBD1. This CDR3 has 17 residues. The germline CDR1 and CDR2 sequences are SGHRS and YFSETQ. The ends lost 3 bases at V and 1 base at J; junction bases unmatched: 11.